The sequence of this T cell receptor (beta chain) was determined in a study of response to subunit inactivated influenza vaccine. Study-wide points: It was the authors' suggestion that each seasonal influenza vaccination recruits few new T cells.

Details on this clonotype: No antigen is known for it.

TCRdb passed the RT-PCR reads through MiXCR, listing each CDR3 protein once. The table lists 630,000 or so distinct CDR3 sequences, about 15% of them singletons. Germline-derived CDR1 and CDR2 are MDHEN and SYDVKM. V lost 6 bases and J 2 bases, leaving 23 bases between the germline ends. The CDR3 loop spans 17 amino acids. Sequencing used PBMCs from blood, obtained 11 to 12 days after vaccination. This TCR was recovered from a man in his fifties who received an inactivated influenza vaccine. The V gene is TRBV28, the J gene TRBJ2-7; D is possibly TRBD1 (5 bases). Here the CDR3 DNA reads TGTGCCAGCAGCCCCCTTTTGGGGCGATGGGAAACCTACGAGCAGTACTTC. Amino acid sequence: CASSPLLGRWETYEQYF.